This is a list of T cell receptor beta chains from one sample in a study of shared clonotypes between healthy human individuals. Sequencing used immunoSEQ multiplex PCR; TCRdb keeps in-frame clones, though not all of them. The sample consists of approximately 2.3 million clones, more than 85% of them appearing once. Sequenced input: naive CD4+ T cells from PBMCs. The receptors shown here come from a man between 18 and 29 years old in good health. Some clones in this sample may be carry-over from other donors' samples. CDR3s include the opening cysteine and the closing phenylalanine or tryptophan. Fields, in order: J gene, D gene, clone size, V gene, CDR3 protein. D genes are given only for firm matches. Not every row has a clone size; where given, it reads once, few, many or a size class.

TRBJ1-1,.,.,TRBV28,CASSSWRDVEAFF
TRBJ2-2,.,.,TRBV6-1,CASRTDPIDGELFF
TRBJ2-5,TRBD1,.,TRBV5-1,CASSFRDRAQTQYF
TRBJ2-4,.,.,TRBV30,CAWSVQLAKNIQYF
TRBJ1-5,.,.,TRBV7-9,CASSSDRDSNQPQHF
TRBJ2-7,.,.,TRBV5-6,CASSLSQPYEQYF
TRBJ1-4,TRBD1,few,TRBV18,CASSRQGTNEKLFF
TRBJ2-1,.,.,TRBV19,CASSPGRIYEQFF
TRBJ1-3,.,.,TRBV7-2,CASSPGTFSGNTIYF
TRBJ2-2,.,.,TRBV5-1,CASSLAGPINTGELFF
TRBJ1-2,.,few,TRBV5-6,CASSRPGADYGYTF
TRBJ2-7,.,once,TRBV4-3,CASSQAPGEGYEQYF
TRBJ2-1,TRBD1,.,TRBV5-1,CASSVGQGAGEQFF
TRBJ2-5,TRBD2,once,TRBV7-2,CASSFRLYGTSGAETQYF
TRBJ2-2,.,few,TRBV28,CASSLGYTGELFF
TRBJ2-5,TRBD1,.,TRBV18,CASSAAGQGAAWETQYF
TRBJ1-1,.,.,TRBV5-1,CASSSEGGFTEAFF
TRBJ2-5,.,.,TRBV7-2,CASSRSRETQYF
TRBJ1-1,.,.,TRBV5-1,CASSLLNTEAFF
TRBJ2-1,TRBD2,.,TRBV4-1,CASSQVGSGRGGEQFF
TRBJ2-7,TRBD2,.,TRBV5-4,CASSPTSGNAEQYF
TRBJ2-1,TRBD2,once,TRBV28,CASSLGGLGDNEQFF
TRBJ2-1,TRBD2,.,TRBV4-2,CASSQIVTSGRTEQFF
TRBJ1-2,TRBD1,.,TRBV7-9,CASSLVPGQGNYGYTF
TRBJ2-1,TRBD2,.,TRBV6-5,CASSRSLAANEQFF
TRBJ2-2,.,.,TRBV6-5,CASSDPRTGELFF
TRBJ1-2,TRBD1,.,TRBV5-4,CASSWGGTGKGRAGRYTF
TRBJ2-7,TRBD1,many,TRBV19,CASSAAGGLGSYEQYF
TRBJ2-1,.,.,TRBV7-3,CASSLTGTSYNEQFF
TRBJ2-3,TRBD1,.,TRBV7-2,CASSLRQGGSTDTQYF
TRBJ2-7,TRBD2,.,TRBV5-4,CASSTSGWRPYEQYF
TRBJ2-3,TRBD1,.,TRBV28,CASTPAGQGANTQYF
TRBJ1-1,.,.,TRBV19,CASSNVPWEAFF
TRBJ2-7,.,.,TRBV30,CAWSVNKGPYEQYF
TRBJ2-2,.,.,TRBV19,CASGTARSNTGELFF
TRBJ2-7,TRBD2,.,TRBV5-1,CASSPLAGGTYEQYF
TRBJ1-2,.,.,TRBV27,CASSWGDAARGGYTF
TRBJ2-5,TRBD2,.,TRBV9,CASSVGLAGAHETQYF
TRBJ2-5,TRBD1,.,TRBV9,CASSVRTGGSETQYF
TRBJ2-1,TRBD1,.,TRBV28,CASSFGRQGPYNEQFF
TRBJ2-2,TRBD2,.,TRBV7-3,CASSYGTSGRDTGELFF
TRBJ2-3,TRBD1,.,TRBV19,CASSTGQGRTDTQYF
TRBJ2-2,.,.,TRBV5-1,CASSPVPTGELFF
TRBJ1-4,.,.,TRBV7-2,CASRSGGLYEKLFF
TRBJ1-2,.,.,TRBV14,CASSPDGTLLYGYTF
TRBJ1-5,.,.,TRBV15,CATSRGQSNQPQHF
TRBJ2-5,TRBD2,once,TRBV28,CASSSFSFFGGRVEQETQYF
TRBJ2-1,TRBD2,.,TRBV11-2,CASSSSLAGTYNEQFF
TRBJ2-5,TRBD1,.,TRBV5-1,CASSLEGTGRETQYF
TRBJ2-6,.,.,TRBV5-6,CASSGGYVLTF
TRBJ1-4,TRBD1,.,TRBV7-9,CASSQGQGSTNEKLFF
TRBJ2-1,TRBD1,.,TRBV7-9,CASSSKTGGFEQFF
TRBJ2-3,.,few,TRBV7-9,CASSLPDTQYF